This T cell receptor beta chain was recorded in a study of T cell changes during pregnancy in multiple sclerosis. Germline CDR1 reads SGHDN; CDR2 reads FVKESK. Trimming took 1 base from V and 3 from J, leaving 7 bases between them. This CDR3 spans 13 amino acids. Assay used: immunoSEQ multiplex PCR; TCRdb lists only in-frame clones, some missing. The sample holds more than 10,000 clones, 70% to 90% seen once. The TCR comes from a female donor in good health, enrolled as a control in a pregnancy study. The chain employs TRBV14 and TRBJ2-7; D call uncertain. Sample: CD8+ T cells from peripheral blood mononuclear cells, taken in the second trimester of pregnancy. Written as DNA, the CDR3 is TGTGCCAGCAGCCAAGTAGTCGACTACGAGCAGTACTTC. Its translation: CASSQVVDYEQYF.